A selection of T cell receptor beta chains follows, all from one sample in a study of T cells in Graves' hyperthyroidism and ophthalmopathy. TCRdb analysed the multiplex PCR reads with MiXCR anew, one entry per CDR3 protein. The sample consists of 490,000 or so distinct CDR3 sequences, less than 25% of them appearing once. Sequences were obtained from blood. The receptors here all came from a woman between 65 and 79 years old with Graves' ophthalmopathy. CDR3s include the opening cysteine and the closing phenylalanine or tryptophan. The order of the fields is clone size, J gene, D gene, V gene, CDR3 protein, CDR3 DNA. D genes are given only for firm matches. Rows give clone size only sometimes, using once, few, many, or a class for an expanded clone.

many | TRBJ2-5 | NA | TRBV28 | CASSLQRQTQYF | TGTGCCAGCAGTTTACAACGTCAGACCCAGTACTTC
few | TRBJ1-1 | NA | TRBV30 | CAWSADRLRAEAFF | TGTGCCTGGAGTGCAGACAGGCTGAGGGCTGAAGCTTTCTTT
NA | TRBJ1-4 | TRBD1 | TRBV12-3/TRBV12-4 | CASSQGTATNEKLFF | TGTGCCAGCAGTCAGGGGACAGCAACTAATGAAAAACTGTTTTTT
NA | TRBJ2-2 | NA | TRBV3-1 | CASSQDNAGELFF | TGCGCCAGCAGCCAAGACAACGCCGGGGAGCTGTTTTTT
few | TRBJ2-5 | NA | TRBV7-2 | CASSLQGGVRETQYF | TGTGCCAGCAGCTTACAAGGAGGGGTTCGGGAGACCCAGTACTTC
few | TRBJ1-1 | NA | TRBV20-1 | CSATGPSFGDTEAFF | TGCAGTGCAACAGGGCCCTCGTTTGGCGACACTGAAGCTTTCTTT
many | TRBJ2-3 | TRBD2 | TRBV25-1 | CASSGHSGSGADTQYF | TGTGCCAGCAGTGGCCATAGCGGGAGCGGCGCAGATACGCAGTATTTT
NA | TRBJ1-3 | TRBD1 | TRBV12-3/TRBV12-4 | CASRRPDRAGNTIYF | TGTGCCAGCAGACGGCCGGACAGGGCTGGAAACACCATATATTTT
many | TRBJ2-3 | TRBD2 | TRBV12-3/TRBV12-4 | CASSFVLAGATDTQYF | TGTGCCAGCAGTTTTGTCCTAGCGGGGGCCACAGATACGCAGTATTTT
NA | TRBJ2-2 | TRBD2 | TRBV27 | CASSFGTSGSGWTGELFF | TGTGCCAGCAGTTTTGGGACTAGCGGGAGTGGTTGGACCGGGGAGCTGTTTTTT
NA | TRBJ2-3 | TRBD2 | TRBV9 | CASSVEGGVDTQYF | TGTGCCAGCAGCGTCGAGGGAGGGGTAGATACGCAGTATTTT
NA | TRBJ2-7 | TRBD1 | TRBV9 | CASSVAGTDYEQYF | TGTGCCAGCAGCGTAGCAGGGACAGACTACGAGCAGTACTTC
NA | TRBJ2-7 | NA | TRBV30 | CAWAPGDGYEQYF | TGTGCCTGGGCCCCCGGGGACGGCTACGAGCAGTACTTC
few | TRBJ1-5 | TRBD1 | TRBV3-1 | CASSHRTGYDQPQHF | TGTGCCAGCAGCCATCGGACAGGGTATGATCAGCCCCAGCATTTT
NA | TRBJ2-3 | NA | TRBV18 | CASSPASDTQYF | TGTGCCAGCTCACCAGCCTCAGATACGCAGTATTTT
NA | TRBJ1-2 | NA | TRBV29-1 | CSVDTSPYGYTF | TGCAGCGTTGACACTTCCCCTTATGGCTACACCTTC
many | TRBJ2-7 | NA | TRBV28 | CASRPTTYEQYF | TGTGCCAGCAGGCCAACCACATACGAGCAGTACTTC
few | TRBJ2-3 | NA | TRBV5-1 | CASFKSGDTQYF | TGCGCCAGCTTCAAATCGGGGGATACGCAGTATTTT
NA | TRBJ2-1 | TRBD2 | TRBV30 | CAWSVPGTSGYNEQFF | TGTGCCTGGAGTGTACCCGGGACTAGCGGTTACAATGAGCAGTTCTTC
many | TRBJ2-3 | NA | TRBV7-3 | CASSLGFGNTDTQYF | TGTGCCAGCAGCTTAGGGTTCGGGAACACAGATACGCAGTATTTT
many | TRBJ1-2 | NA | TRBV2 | CASRNEGSYGYTF | TGTGCCAGCAGGAACGAGGGTAGTTATGGCTACACCTTC
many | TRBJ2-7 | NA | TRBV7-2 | CASSASPFPYEQYF | TGTGCCAGCAGCGCGTCACCTTTCCCGTACGAGCAGTACTTC
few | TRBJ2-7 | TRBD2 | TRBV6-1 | CASSQILAGGPNEQYF | TGTGCCAGCAGCCAGATCCTAGCGGGAGGGCCTAACGAGCAGTACTTC
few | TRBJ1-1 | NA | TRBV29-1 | CSVLPRDTQGEVF | TGCAGCGTTTTACCCCGGGACACCCAAGGGGAAGTCTTT
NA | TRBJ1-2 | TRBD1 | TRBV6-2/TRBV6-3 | CASGQGVYGYTF | TGTGCCAGCGGACAGGGAGTGTATGGCTACACCTTC
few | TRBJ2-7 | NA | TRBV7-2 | CASSPLTLPYEQYF | TGTGCCAGCAGCCCCCTGACCCTCCCCTACGAGCAGTACTTC
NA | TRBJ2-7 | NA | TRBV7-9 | CASSPHTLVYEQYF | TGTGCCAGCAGCCCACACACTCTAGTCTACGAGCAGTACTTC
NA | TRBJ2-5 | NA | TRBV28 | CASSQLLETQYF | TGTGCCAGCAGCCAGCTTCTAGAGACCCAGTACTTC
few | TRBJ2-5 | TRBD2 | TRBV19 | CASRGYSGRFRETQYF | TGTGCCAGTAGGGGATATAGCGGGAGATTCAGGGAGACCCAGTACTTC
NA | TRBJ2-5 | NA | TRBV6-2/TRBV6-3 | CASRRGLRQETQYF | TGTGCCAGCAGACGAGGGCTGCGACAAGAGACCCAGTACTTC
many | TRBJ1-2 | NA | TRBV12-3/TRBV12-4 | CASSRTNYGYTF | TGTGCCAGCAGTCGTACTAACTATGGCTACACCTTC
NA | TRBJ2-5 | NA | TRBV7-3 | CASSSPGETQYF | TGTGCCAGCAGCTCTCCTGGGGAGACCCAGTACTTC
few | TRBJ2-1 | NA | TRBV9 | CASSVGGTESEQFF | TGTGCCAGCAGCGTAGGAGGGACGGAGAGTGAGCAGTTCTTC
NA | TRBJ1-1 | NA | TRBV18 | CASSLIDSMNTEAFF | TGTGCCAGCTCACTAATTGACAGCATGAACACTGAAGCTTTCTTT
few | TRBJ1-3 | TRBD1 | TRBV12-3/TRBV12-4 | CASSRQGDPGNTIYF | TGTGCCAGCAGTAGACAGGGGGACCCTGGAAACACCATATATTTT
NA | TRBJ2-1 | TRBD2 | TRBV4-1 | CASSQGGRLHEQFF | TGCGCCAGCAGCCAGGGGGGGAGGCTCCATGAGCAGTTCTTC
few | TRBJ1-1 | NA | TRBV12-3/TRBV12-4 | CASSWGGAGKSTEAFF | TGTGCCAGCAGTTGGGGCGGGGCGGGGAAGAGCACTGAAGCTTTCTTT
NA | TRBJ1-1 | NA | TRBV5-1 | CASSAQGRGNTEAFF | TGCGCCAGCAGCGCCCAGGGGAGAGGGAACACTGAAGCTTTCTTT
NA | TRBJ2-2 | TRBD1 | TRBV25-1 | CASSDPGQGDTGELFF | TGTGCCAGCAGTGATCCCGGACAGGGAGATACCGGGGAGCTGTTTTTT
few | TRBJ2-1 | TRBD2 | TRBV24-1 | CATSEPPGTSCDEQFF | TGTGCCACCAGTGAGCCACCCGGGACTAGTTGCGATGAGCAGTTCTTC